This TCR beta chain is from a study of blood T cell repertoires in COVID-19. The overall study: Samples came from the United States, Italy and Spain, spanning acute and convalescent COVID-19.

V lost 3 bases, J lost 3 bases, and 6 bases stayed unmatched. The CDR3 has 15 amino acids. Germline CDR1 reads KGHSH; CDR2 reads LQKENI. Authors' processing steps: Estimates of nucleated cell counts were drawn from the amplification of reference gene primers. Sequencing used immunoSEQ multiplex PCR; TCRdb keeps in-frame clones, though not all of them. The DNA gave D and trimming, while V, J and clone size come from that table. Here the sample spans 200,000 to 250,000 clones, over 80% being singletons. The Seattle patients, enrolled during active infection, were followed longitudinally. The receptor was derived from a woman under 40 with COVID-19, enrolled during active disease. The rearrangement uses TRBV18 and TRBJ1-1; 8 positions agree with TRBD1. Sequenced: peripheral blood. The CDR3 DNA reads as TGTGCCAGCTCACCTCTCAGGGGGCTAGACACTGAAGCTTTCTTT. It codes for CASSPLRGLDTEAFF.